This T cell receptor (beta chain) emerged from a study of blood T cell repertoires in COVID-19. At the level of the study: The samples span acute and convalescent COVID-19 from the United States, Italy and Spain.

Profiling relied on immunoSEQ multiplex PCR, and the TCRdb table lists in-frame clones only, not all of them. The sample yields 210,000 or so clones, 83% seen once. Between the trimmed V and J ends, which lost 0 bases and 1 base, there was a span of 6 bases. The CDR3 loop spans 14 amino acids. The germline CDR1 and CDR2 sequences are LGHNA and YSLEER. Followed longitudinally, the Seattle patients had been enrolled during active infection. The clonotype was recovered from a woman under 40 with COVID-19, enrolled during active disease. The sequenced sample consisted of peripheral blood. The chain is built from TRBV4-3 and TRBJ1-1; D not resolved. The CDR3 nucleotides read TGCGCCAGCAGCCAAGATCGAGCGAACACTGAAGCTTTCTTT. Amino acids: CASSQDRANTEAFF.